These 23 T cell receptor beta chains were sequenced from one sample in a study of cytomegalovirus exposure and HLA in healthy donors. Primers included in the PCR were 60 Vbeta and 13 Jbeta primers. The data were produced by immunoSEQ multiplex PCR, yet TCRdb's version contains in-frame clones alone and is incomplete. The repertoire holds about 140,000 clones, approximately 63% seen once, with under 2.5% in the top ten. The source material was PBMCs. These receptors were collected from an older woman in good health and CMV-seropositive.

This chain uses TRBV5-4 with TRBJ2-5; 13 bases fit TRBD2. V was clipped by 4 bases and J by 5 bases; unmatched bases: 8. Germline V gene sequence: CDR1 SGHNT, CDR2 YYREEE (reference sequence). This CDR3 region has 16 residues. In nucleotides, the CDR3 is TGTGCCAGCAGCCCCCCACTAGCGGGAGGGCGGGAGACCCAGTACTTC. Its translation is CASSPPLAGGRETQYF.

This clone was seen just once. The V gene is TRBV5-4, the J gene TRBJ2-5; D perhaps matches TRBD2 (6 bases). CDR1 is SGHNT and CDR2 is YYREEE in the germline V gene (reference sequence). Deletions cut 4 bases from V and 2 bases from J, with 12 bases between. The CDR3 extends over 14 amino acids. The CDR3 region is CASSPPSGQETQYF. CDR3 DNA sequence: TGTGCCAGCAGCCCCCCGAGCGGGCAAGAGACCCAGTACTTC.

A few counts support this clone. The chain uses TRBV19 and TRBJ2-6, with 8 positions matching TRBD1. With V trimmed by 5 bases and J by 5 bases, 14 bases remained unmatched. CDR1 and CDR2 (germline): LNHDA, SQIVND (reference sequence). This CDR3 has 18 residues. CDR3 nucleotide sequence: TGTGCCAGTAGTCCCGGTGGCAGGGACAGGACCTGGGCCAACGTCCTGACTTTC. This gives the protein CASSPGGRDRTWANVLTF.

This clone has only one observation. The rearrangement uses TRBV27 and TRBJ2-7, with a possible D match to TRBD1 (6 bases). This CDR3 comprises 14 residues. Germline loops: CDR1 MNHEY, CDR2 SMNVEV (reference sequence). V was shortened by 6 bases and J by 0 bases, with 12 bases between the two germline ends. In DNA, the CDR3 is TGTGCCAGCAGCGTACACAGGGACTCCTACGAGCAGTACTTC. Protein: CASSVHRDSYEQYF.

The chain carries TRBV18 and TRBJ1-1; 7 bases align to TRBD1. Trimming at V came to 4 bases and at J to 1 base, leaving 3 bases not matched to a gene. The CDR3 is 14 residues long. Germline CDR1 is KGHSH and CDR2 is LQKENI. As DNA, the CDR3 is TGTGCCAGCTCACTCTACAGGGGGAACACTGAAGCTTTCTTT. Translation gives CASSLYRGNTEAFF. The full variable domain, with the rest looked up from reference TRBV18 and TRBJ1-1, is NAGVMQNPRHLVRRRGQEARLRCSPMKGHSHVYWYRQLPEEGLKFMVYLQKENIIDESGMPKERFSAEFPKEGPSILRIQQVVRGDSAAYFCASSLYRGNTEAFFGQGTRLTVV.

V and J are TRBV30 and TRBJ1-1; TRBD1 is a possible D gene (6 bases). The CDR3 sequence is 11 residues long. CDR1 and CDR2 (germline): GTSNPN, SVGIG (reference sequence). V lost 4 bases to trimming and J lost 11 bases, with 14 bases between them. CDR3 DNA sequence: TGTGCCTGGAACGGGGGGGGGCAGGCTTTCTTT. Translation gives CAWNGGGQAFF.

The rearrangement links TRBV9 to TRBJ2-7; 11 bases are a match to TRBD2. Trimming removed 0 bases from V and 2 bases from J; junction bases left unmatched: 10. This CDR3 spans 18 amino acids. Germline V gene data show CDR1 as SGDLS and CDR2 as YYNGEE. The CDR3 DNA sequence: TGTGCCAGCAGCGTAGCCCCGGGGGGGACTAGCGGAACCTACGAGCAGTACTTC. Its protein is CASSVAPGGTSGTYEQYF.

The genes are TRBV5-1 and TRBJ2-5, with D maybe TRBD2 (5 bases). Trimming shortened V by 6 bases and J by 4 bases, and 13 bases separated the two germline ends. The V gene's germline CDR1 is SGHRS and CDR2 YFSETQ. This CDR3 has 13 residues. This chain's CDR3 is CASTPSGGETQYF. The CDR3 coding sequence is TGCGCCAGCACCCCCAGCGGAGGAGAGACCCAGTACTTC.

This clone was seen a handful of times. V usage is TRBV5-1 and J usage is TRBJ2-7; D might be TRBD2 (6 bases). Trimming pared 0 bases from V and 2 bases from J, leaving 12 bases between. The CDR3 is 15 residues long. Germline V gene sequence: CDR1 SGHRS, CDR2 YFSETQ. The CDR3 DNA follows: TGCGCCAGCAGCTTGGCGGGAGCGGGTCCCTACGAGCAGTACTTC. Its protein product is CASSLAGAGPYEQYF.

The rearrangement joins TRBV7-8 to TRBJ2-1, with 8 bases lining up with TRBD2. The CDR3 loop spans 15 amino acids. Per germline, CDR1 SGHVS and CDR2 FQNEAQ. V dropped 5 bases and J dropped 7; count of bases not matched to a gene: 10. CDR3: CASSPRAGGSNEQFF. CDR3 DNA: TGTGCCAGCAGCCCCCGGGCGGGAGGCTCAAATGAGCAGTTCTTC.

The CDR3 nucleotides read TGCGCCAGCAGTGAGGGGGGACTAGCGGGAGAAGTCTACGAGCAGTACTTC. It is translated as CASSEGGLAGEVYEQYF. The chain carries TRBV10-2 and TRBJ2-7; TRBD2 matches 14 bases. V gave up 2 bases and J gave up 3 bases; unmatched junction bases: 6. CDR3 size: 17 residues. The germline CDR1 and CDR2 sequences are WSHSY and SAAADI.

About this clone: One end of the junction fails to match germline, which may point to a read error. J is TRBJ1-5 and V is TRBV7-9; D ambiguous. The germline gives CDR1 SEHNR, CDR2 FQNEAQ (reference sequence). CDR3 length: 12 residues. The CDR3 nucleotides are TGTTCCAGCAGCTTAGATCCGCAGCCCCAGCATTTT. This encodes CSSSLDPQPQHF.

This clone appeared a single time. The V and J genes are TRBV11-3 and TRBJ2-5; TRBD2 aligns across 13 bases. The V and J ends lost 9 bases and 4 bases, in that order; junction bases with no gene match: 5. This CDR3 region has 14 residues. Looked up from germline, CDR1 is SGHNT and CDR2 is YENEEA. CDR3 loop: CASGLAGERETQYF. CDR3 bases: TGTGCCAGTGGACTAGCGGGAGAGAGAGAGACCCAGTACTTC.

This clone has only one observation. The rearrangement links TRBV6-1 to TRBJ2-7, with 8 bases identical to TRBD2. The V gene end was trimmed by 8 bases and the J gene end by 1 base; junction bases not matched to a gene: 10. Germline CDR1 reads MNHNS; CDR2 reads SASEGT. The CDR3 length is 15 residues. The CDR3: CASLLFSGASYEQYF. The CDR3 DNA is TGTGCCAGCCTACTGTTTAGCGGGGCATCCTACGAGCAGTACTTC.

CDR3 nucleotide sequence: TGTGCCAGCAGCTCCCGATATAGCGGCGGCATCAATGAGCAGTTCTTC. As protein: CASSSRYSGGINEQFF. This chain links TRBV14 with TRBJ2-1; D might be TRBD2 (6 bases). Trimming cost V 5 bases and J 6 bases, with 20 bases left between them. Per the germline V gene, CDR1 is SGHDN and CDR2 is FVKESK. There are 16 residues in the CDR3. Looking up the rest from reference TRBV14 and TRBJ2-1 gives the full variable domain: EAGVTQFPSHSVIEKGQTVTLRCDPISGHDNLYWYRRVMGKEIKFLLHFVKESKQDESGMPNNRFLAERTGGTYSTLKVQPAELEDSGVYFCASSSRYSGGINEQFFGPGTRLTVL.

The chain has TRBV7-6 and TRBJ2-7, with 9 bases fitting TRBD2. V was clipped by 4 bases and J by 7 bases; unmatched bases: 5. Germline loops: CDR1 SGHVS, CDR2 FNYEAQ. There are 13 residues in the CDR3. Here the CDR3 DNA reads TGTGCCAGCAGCTCTGAAGCGGGAGGTGAGCAGTACTTC. The encoded protein is CASSSEAGGEQYF.

V usage is TRBV2 and J usage is TRBJ1-4; D remains ambiguous. This CDR3 is 14 amino acids long. With 2 bases removed from V and 4 bases from J, the gap between germline ends came to 8 bases. Germline CDR1 and CDR2: SNHLY and FYNNEI. The DNA for the CDR3 is TGTGCCAGCAGTGAATTTTTCGGTAATGAAAAACTGTTTTTT. Translated: CASSEFFGNEKLFF.

The V gene is TRBV5-6, the J gene TRBJ1-3; tentative D call: TRBD1 (6 bases). This CDR3 has 14 amino acids. The V end lost 4 bases, the J end lost 3 bases, and 11 bases lay between the germline ends. CDR1 is SGHDT and CDR2 is YYEEEE in the germline V gene. As DNA, the CDR3 is TGTGCCAGCAGCCAGTGGACAGTTGGAAACACCATATATTTT. Translating gives CASSQWTVGNTIYF.

V is TRBV5-1 and J is TRBJ1-1; the match to TRBD1 covers 7 bases. The trim removed 4 bases at V and 3 bases at J, leaving 6 bases unmatched. Germline V gene lookup returns CDR1 SGHRS and CDR2 YFSETQ. The CDR3 has 14 amino acids. Written as DNA, the CDR3 is TGCGCCAGCAGCCGATACGGACAGGACACTGAAGCTTTCTTT. It specifies CASSRYGQDTEAFF.

This rearrangement joins TRBV11-2 to TRBJ2-1; D remains ambiguous. CDR3 length: 13 residues. V shed 6 bases and J shed 6 bases, with 12 bases lying between them. CDR1 is SGHAT and CDR2 is FQNNGV in the germline V gene. In DNA form, the CDR3 reads TGTGCCAGCAGACGGTTGGGCAGCAATGAGCAGTTCTTC. Translated: CASRRLGSNEQFF.

The V gene is TRBV28, the J gene TRBJ1-1, with D possibly matching TRBD1 (6 bases). Per the germline V gene, CDR1 is MDHEN and CDR2 is SYDVKM. Trimming stripped 4 bases from V and 1 base from J, with 10 bases between. The CDR3 is 14 residues long. The CDR3 bases are TGTGCCAGCAGTTCCGGGACATCGAACACTGAAGCTTTCTTT. Its translation: CASSSGTSNTEAFF.

The chain uses TRBV28 and TRBJ1-1; D ambiguous. The CDR3 is 13 amino acids. Between the trimmed V and J ends, which lost 8 bases and 5 bases, there was a span of 15 bases. Germline CDR1 and CDR2: MDHEN and SYDVKM. The CDR3 loop is CASSYPASTEAFF. CDR3 DNA: TGTGCCAGCTCCTATCCTGCTTCAACTGAAGCTTTCTTT. Full variable domain (missing parts from reference TRBV28 and TRBJ1-1): DVKVTQSSRYLVKRTGEKVFLECVQDMDHENMFWYRQDPGLGLRLIYFSYDVKMKEKGDIPEGYSVSREKKERFSLILESASTNQTSMYLCASSYPASTEAFFGQGTRLTVV.

The V call is TRBV6-5, the J call TRBJ2-7; possibly TRBD2 for D (6 bases). This CDR3 has 14 residues. Per the germline V gene, CDR1 is MNHEY and CDR2 is SVGAGI. Trimming left V 3 bases short and J 4 bases short, with 13 bases between. CDR3 bases: TGTGCCAGCAGTTATCTCAGGGCGGGATACGAGCAGTACTTC. Translating gives CASSYLRAGYEQYF.